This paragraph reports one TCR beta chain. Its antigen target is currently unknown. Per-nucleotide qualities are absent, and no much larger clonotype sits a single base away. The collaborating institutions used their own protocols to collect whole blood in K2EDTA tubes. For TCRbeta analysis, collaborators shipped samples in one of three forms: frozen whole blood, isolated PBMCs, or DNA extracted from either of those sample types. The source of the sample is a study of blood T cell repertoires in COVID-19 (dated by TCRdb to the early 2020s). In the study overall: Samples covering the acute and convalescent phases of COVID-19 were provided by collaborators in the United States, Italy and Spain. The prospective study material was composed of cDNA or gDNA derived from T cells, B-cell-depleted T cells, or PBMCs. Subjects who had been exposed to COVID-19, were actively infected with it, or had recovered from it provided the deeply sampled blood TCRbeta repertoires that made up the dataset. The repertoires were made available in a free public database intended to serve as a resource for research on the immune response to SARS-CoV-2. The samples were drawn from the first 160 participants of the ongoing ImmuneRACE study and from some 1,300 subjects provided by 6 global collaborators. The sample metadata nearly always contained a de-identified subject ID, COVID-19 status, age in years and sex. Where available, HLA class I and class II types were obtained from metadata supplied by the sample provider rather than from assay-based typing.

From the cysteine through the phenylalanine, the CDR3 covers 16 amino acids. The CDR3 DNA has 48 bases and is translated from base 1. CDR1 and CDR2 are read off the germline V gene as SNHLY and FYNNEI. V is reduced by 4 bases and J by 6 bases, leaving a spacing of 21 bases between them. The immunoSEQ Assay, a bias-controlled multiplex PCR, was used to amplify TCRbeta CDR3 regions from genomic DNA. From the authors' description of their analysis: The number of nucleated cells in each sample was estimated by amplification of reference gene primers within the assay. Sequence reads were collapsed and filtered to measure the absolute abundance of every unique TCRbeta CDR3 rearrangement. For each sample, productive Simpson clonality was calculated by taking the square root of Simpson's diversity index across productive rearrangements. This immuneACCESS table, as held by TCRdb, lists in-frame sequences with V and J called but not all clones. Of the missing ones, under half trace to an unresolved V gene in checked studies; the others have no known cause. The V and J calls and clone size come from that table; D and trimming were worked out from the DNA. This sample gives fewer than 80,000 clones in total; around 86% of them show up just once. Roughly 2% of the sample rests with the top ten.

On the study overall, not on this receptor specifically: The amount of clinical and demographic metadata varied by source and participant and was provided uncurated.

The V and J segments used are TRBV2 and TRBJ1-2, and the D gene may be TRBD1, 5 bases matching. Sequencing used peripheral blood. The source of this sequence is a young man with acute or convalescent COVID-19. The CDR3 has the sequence CASSGVWGAISDGYTF. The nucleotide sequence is TGTGCCAGCAGTGGTGTTTGGGGCGCGATAAGTGATGGCTACACCTTC.